This T cell receptor beta chain is from a study of T-cell memory formation after mild COVID-19. At the level of the study: TCR clusters showed largely donor specificity.

Concerning this clonotype: Its antigen is not known.

Germline V lookup: CDR1 SGHRS, CDR2 YFSETQ. Trimming removed 1 base at V and 2 bases at J, with 16 bases between. The CDR3 runs to 16 residues. From 5'RACE with constant-segment primers came TCR alpha and TCR beta cDNA libraries that carried sample barcodes and UMIs. TCRdb reprocessed the 5' RACE reads via MiXCR and lists one record per CDR3 protein. The sample lists approximately 210,000 distinct CDR3 sequences; roughly 18% were seen once. Study-wide results and caveats: The pre-infection memory compartment contained some responding clones, suggesting cross-reactive memory joined. Most CD4+ clones that shrank were in CM and EM, while CD8+ ones turned up in EMRA.

The clonotype was recovered from an adult woman who had mild COVID-19 (a few samples of this study predate the infection). Cell type and time point are not known. The sequenced sample was PBMCs or a T cell subset sorted from them (not recorded which). The chain carries TRBV5-1 and TRBJ2-7; TRBD1 might be the D (6 bases). CDR3 nucleotide sequence: TGCGCCAGCAGCTTGACCTCTGGGGGACAACCCTACGAGCAGTACTTC. It encodes CASSLTSGGQPYEQYF. The complete variable domain, with remaining parts taken from reference TRBV5-1 and TRBJ2-7, reads KAGVTQTPRYLIKTRGQQVTLSCSPISGHRSVSWYQQTPGQGLQFLFEYFSETQRNKGNFPGRFSGRQFSNSRSEMNVSTLELGDSALYLCASSLTSGGQPYEQYFGPGTRLTVT.